Listed below are T cell receptor beta chains from one sample, sequenced in a study of cytomegalovirus exposure and HLA in healthy donors. The assay was immunoSEQ multiplex PCR, and TCRdb's table has in-frame clones only and misses some. The repertoire holds 55,000 to 80,000 clones, more than 75% seen once, with under 2% in the top ten. Sequencing used PBMCs. The receptors here all came from a man between 18 and 35 years old in good health and CMV-seronegative. Each CDR3 is given with its conserved first and last residue. Fields, in order: CDR3 length, V gene, D gene, clone size, J gene, CDR3 protein, CDR3 DNA. A D gene is named only where the DNA matches it firmly. Clone size is not always given. Where it is, it says once, few, many or a class for expanded clones.

15,TRBV5-1,TRBD1,NA,TRBJ1-5,CASSLDDRGNQPQHF,TGCGCCAGCAGCTTGGACGACAGGGGCAATCAGCCCCAGCATTTT
14,TRBV27,NA,NA,TRBJ1-5,CASRKERGNQPQHF,TGTGCCAGCAGGAAAGAGAGGGGCAATCAGCCCCAGCATTTT
17,TRBV28,TRBD2,NA,TRBJ2-5,CASSSLAAGGKQETQYF,TGTGCCAGCAGTTCGCTCGCGGCGGGAGGGAAGCAGGAGACCCAGTACTTC
18,TRBV5-1,TRBD1,once,TRBJ1-1,CASSPLKQGESPNTEAFF,TGCGCCAGCAGCCCACTCAAACAGGGGGAGTCCCCGAACACTGAAGCTTTCTTT
14,TRBV7-2,NA,NA,TRBJ1-3,CASSSGLRGNTIYF,TGTGCCAGCAGCTCAGGGCTAAGAGGAAACACCATATATTTT
15,TRBV19,TRBD1,once,TRBJ1-2,CASSLHPQGWYGYTF,TGTGCCAGTAGTCTCCATCCACAGGGGTGGTATGGCTACACCTTC
13,TRBV7-2,NA,NA,TRBJ1-1,CASSLDPRAEAFF,TGTGCCAGCAGCTTAGACCCCAGGGCGGAAGCTTTCTTT
11,TRBV7-2,NA,NA,TRBJ2-4,CAISRGYIQYF,TGTGCCATCTCGAGGGGGTACATTCAGTACTTC
17,TRBV18,TRBD1,NA,TRBJ2-6,CASSPLQTGAGANVLTF,TGTGCCAGCTCACCACTTCAAACAGGGGCAGGGGCCAACGTCCTGACTTTC
15,TRBV5-1,TRBD2,NA,TRBJ2-3,CASSQTTSGTDTQYF,TGCGCCAGCAGCCAGACGACTAGCGGGACAGATACGCAGTATTTT
15,TRBV14,TRBD1,NA,TRBJ1-2,CASSQAPTGNYGYTF,TGTGCCAGCAGCCAAGCCCCGACAGGGAACTATGGCTACACCTTC
16,TRBV7-2,NA,once,TRBJ2-7,CASSLVGTGSSYEQYF,TGTGCCAGCAGCCTAGTAGGGACTGGGAGCTCCTACGAGCAGTACTTC
13,TRBV6-6,NA,NA,TRBJ2-7,CASSPKLAYEQYF,TGTGCCAGCAGTCCGAAACTCGCCTACGAGCAGTACTTC
17,TRBV7-9,NA,NA,TRBJ2-2,CASSLEGWNRDTGELFF,TGTGCCAGCAGCTTAGAAGGTTGGAACAGGGACACCGGGGAGCTGTTTTTT
13,TRBV27,TRBD1,NA,TRBJ2-7,CASSMGQGYEQYF,TGTGCCAGCAGTATGGGACAGGGGTACGAGCAGTACTTC
17,TRBV28,NA,NA,TRBJ1-1,CASSLIQGKKGDTEAFF,TGTGCCAGCAGCCTGATTCAGGGGAAGAAGGGTGACACTGAAGCTTTCTTT
13,TRBV2,NA,NA,TRBJ2-1,CASSTESYNEQFF,TGTGCCAGCAGTACAGAGTCCTACAATGAGCAGTTCTTC
14,TRBV18,NA,NA,TRBJ2-1,CASSSLASYNEQFF,TGTGCCAGCTCTTCCCTAGCCTCCTACAATGAGCAGTTCTTC
13,TRBV7-6,NA,NA,TRBJ2-7,CASSSRYTYEQYF,TGTGCCAGCAGCTCCCGGTATACCTACGAGCAGTACTTC
14,TRBV2,NA,NA,TRBJ1-3,CASSSQGSGNTIYF,TGTGCCAGCAGCTCCCAGGGCTCTGGAAACACCATATATTTT
20,TRBV28,TRBD1,once,TRBJ2-1,CASSLFSGTGSLSSYNEQFF,TGTGCCAGCAGTTTATTTTCTGGGACAGGGAGTTTAAGCTCCTACAATGAGCAGTTCTTC
16,TRBV18,NA,once,TRBJ1-2,CASSPYRTELSYGYTF,TGTGCCAGCTCACCATACAGGACGGAACTTTCCTATGGCTACACCTTC
17,TRBV28,TRBD1,few,TRBJ2-7,CASGGGTGTGDLYEQYF,TGTGCCAGTGGGGGGGGAACCGGGACAGGGGATTTGTACGAGCAGTACTTC
16,TRBV6-6,TRBD1,NA,TRBJ2-3,CASSIDRGLGTDTQYF,TGTGCCAGCAGTATAGACAGGGGGCTAGGCACAGATACGCAGTATTTT
17,TRBV28,TRBD1,NA,TRBJ2-4,CASSLAWADRGYGIQYF,TGTGCCAGCAGTTTAGCTTGGGCGGACAGGGGCTACGGCATTCAGTACTTC
19,TRBV7-9,TRBD1,once,TRBJ2-6,CASSGKGQGVDSGANVLTF,TGTGCCAGCAGCGGGAAGGGACAGGGGGTCGACTCTGGGGCCAACGTCCTGACTTTC
15,TRBV7-6,TRBD1,NA,TRBJ2-2,CASSLSGQGSGELFF,TGTGCCAGCAGCTTATCGGGACAGGGGTCCGGGGAGCTGTTTTTT
16,TRBV6-5,NA,once,TRBJ2-2,CASSSLSGGLTGELFF,TGTGCCAGCAGTTCCCTTAGCGGTGGATTGACCGGGGAGCTGTTTTTT
11,TRBV28,NA,NA,TRBJ2-3,CATRLADTQYF,TGTGCCACTCGACTCGCAGATACGCAGTATTTT
14,TRBV10-1,NA,NA,TRBJ2-5,CASSESTAQETQYF,TGCGCCAGCAGTGAGTCGACAGCCCAAGAGACCCAGTACTTC
15,TRBV7-6,TRBD1,NA,TRBJ2-3,CASSKRTGAGDTQYF,TGTGCCAGCAGCAAGAGGACAGGGGCGGGAGATACGCAGTATTTT
15,TRBV18,TRBD1,NA,TRBJ1-2,CASSPTTGTGYGYTF,TGTGCCAGCTCACCAACAACCGGGACAGGCTATGGCTACACCTTC
14,TRBV4-2,TRBD1,NA,TRBJ2-7,CASSDRDRAYEQYF,TGTGCCAGCAGCGACCGGGACAGAGCCTACGAGCAGTACTTC
13,TRBV29-1,NA,NA,TRBJ1-6,CSATQGNNSPLHF,TGCAGCGCTACCCAGGGGAATAATTCACCCCTCCACTTT
13,TRBV7-9,TRBD2,few,TRBJ2-2,CASPAGADGELFF,TGTGCCAGCCCAGCGGGAGCGGACGGGGAGCTGTTTTTT
11,TRBV6-6,NA,NA,TRBJ2-7,CASQGTYEQYF,TGTGCCAGCCAGGGGACCTACGAGCAGTACTTC
14,TRBV6-1,NA,few,TRBJ1-1,CASSEASQASEAFF,TGTGCCAGCAGTGAAGCTTCACAGGCCTCTGAAGCTTTCTTT